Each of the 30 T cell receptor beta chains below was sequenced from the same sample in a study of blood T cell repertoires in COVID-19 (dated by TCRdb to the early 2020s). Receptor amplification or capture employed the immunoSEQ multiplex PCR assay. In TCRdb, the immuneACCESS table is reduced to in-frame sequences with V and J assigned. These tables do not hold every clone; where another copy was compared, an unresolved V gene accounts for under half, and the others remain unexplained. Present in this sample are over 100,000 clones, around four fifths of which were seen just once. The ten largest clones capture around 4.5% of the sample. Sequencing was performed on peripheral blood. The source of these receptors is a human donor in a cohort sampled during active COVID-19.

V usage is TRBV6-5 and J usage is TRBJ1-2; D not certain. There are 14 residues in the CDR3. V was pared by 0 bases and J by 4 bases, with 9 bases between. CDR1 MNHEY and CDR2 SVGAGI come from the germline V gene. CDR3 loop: CASSYSRSGYGYTF. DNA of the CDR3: TGTGCCAGCAGTTACTCGAGGAGCGGCTATGGCTACACCTTC.

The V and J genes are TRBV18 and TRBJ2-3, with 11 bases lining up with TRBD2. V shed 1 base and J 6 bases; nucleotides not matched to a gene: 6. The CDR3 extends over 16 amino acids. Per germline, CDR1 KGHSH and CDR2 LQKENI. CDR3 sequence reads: CASSPRLAGSGDTQYF. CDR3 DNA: TGTGCCAGCTCACCACGACTAGCGGGGTCCGGGGATACGCAGTATTTT.

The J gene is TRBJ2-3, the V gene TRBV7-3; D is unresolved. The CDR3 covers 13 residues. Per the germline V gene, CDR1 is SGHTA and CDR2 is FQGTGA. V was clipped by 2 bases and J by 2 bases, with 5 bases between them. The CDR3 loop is CASSLADTDTQYF. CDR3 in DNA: TGTGCCAGCAGCTTAGCGGACACAGATACGCAGTATTTT.

The CDR3: CASRPEGGSGTQYF. CDR3 DNA sequence: TGCGCCAGCAGGCCCGAAGGTGGGAGCGGGACCCAGTACTTC. The chain links TRBV5-1 to TRBJ2-5; possible D gene TRBD2, 5 bases. Germline values: CDR1 SGHRS, CDR2 YFSETQ. The CDR3 loop spans 14 amino acids. V was cut by 5 bases and J by 7 bases, with 18 bases left in between.

The CDR3 loop reads CASSPFTVTSGEQYF. The CDR3 nucleotides read TGTGCCAGCAGCCCTTTTACAGTCACATCGGGGGAGCAGTACTTC. The chain employs TRBV7-3 and TRBJ2-7; possible D gene TRBD2, 5 bases. The CDR3 totals 15 residues. V was cut by 5 bases and J by 7 bases, with 21 bases left in between. From germline, CDR1 is SGHTA and CDR2 FQGTGA.

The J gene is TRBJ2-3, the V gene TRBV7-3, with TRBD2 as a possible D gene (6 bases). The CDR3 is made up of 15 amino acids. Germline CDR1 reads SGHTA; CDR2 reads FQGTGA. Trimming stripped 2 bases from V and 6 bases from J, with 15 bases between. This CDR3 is CASSLVVAEWDTQYF. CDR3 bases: TGTGCCAGCAGCTTAGTGGTAGCGGAGTGGGATACGCAGTATTTT.

The CDR3 loop is CASTLSSGNTIYF. In DNA form, the CDR3 reads TGTGCCAGCACTCTCAGCTCTGGAAACACCATATATTTT. The V gene is TRBV6-5, the J gene TRBJ1-3; D ambiguous. The CDR3 runs to 13 residues. Trimming stripped 7 bases from V and 0 bases from J, with 7 bases between. Germline lookup yields CDR1 MNHEY and CDR2 SVGAGI.

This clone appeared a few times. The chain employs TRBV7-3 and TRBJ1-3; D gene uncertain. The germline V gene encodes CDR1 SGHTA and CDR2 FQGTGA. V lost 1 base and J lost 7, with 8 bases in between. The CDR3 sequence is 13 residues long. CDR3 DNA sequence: TGTGCCAGCAGCTTAATCTACGGGAACACCATATATTTT. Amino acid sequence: CASSLIYGNTIYF.

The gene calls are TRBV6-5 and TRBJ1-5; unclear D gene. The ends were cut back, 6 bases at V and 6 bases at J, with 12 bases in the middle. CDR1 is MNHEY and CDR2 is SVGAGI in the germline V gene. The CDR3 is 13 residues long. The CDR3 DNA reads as TGTGCCAGCAGAACAATCGCGGGTCAGCCCCAGCATTTT. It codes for CASRTIAGQPQHF.

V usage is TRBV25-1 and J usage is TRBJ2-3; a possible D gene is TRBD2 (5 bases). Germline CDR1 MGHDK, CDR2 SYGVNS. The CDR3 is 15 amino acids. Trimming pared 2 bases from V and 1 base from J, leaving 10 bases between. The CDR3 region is CASSEGPRGTDTQYF. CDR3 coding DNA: TGTGCCAGCAGTGAAGGGCCGAGGGGCACAGATACGCAGTATTTT.

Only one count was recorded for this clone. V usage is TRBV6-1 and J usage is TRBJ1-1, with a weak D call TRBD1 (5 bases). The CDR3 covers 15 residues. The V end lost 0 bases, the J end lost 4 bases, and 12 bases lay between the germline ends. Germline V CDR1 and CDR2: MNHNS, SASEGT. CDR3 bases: TGTGCCAGCAGTGAAGCGCCAGGGATGGTCACTGAAGCTTTCTTT. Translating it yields CASSEAPGMVTEAFF.

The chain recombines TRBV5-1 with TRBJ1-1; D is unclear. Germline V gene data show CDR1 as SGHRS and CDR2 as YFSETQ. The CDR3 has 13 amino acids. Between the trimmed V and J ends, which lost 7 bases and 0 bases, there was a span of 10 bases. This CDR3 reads CASGAELNTEAFF. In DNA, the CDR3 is TGCGCCAGCGGAGCTGAGTTGAACACTGAAGCTTTCTTT.

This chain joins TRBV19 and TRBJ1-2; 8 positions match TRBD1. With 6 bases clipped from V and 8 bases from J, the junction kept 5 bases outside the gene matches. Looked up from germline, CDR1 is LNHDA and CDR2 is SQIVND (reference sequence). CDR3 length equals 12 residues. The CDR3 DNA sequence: TGTGCCAGTAGGGACAGGGCGTTAGGCTACACCTTC. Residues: CASRDRALGYTF.

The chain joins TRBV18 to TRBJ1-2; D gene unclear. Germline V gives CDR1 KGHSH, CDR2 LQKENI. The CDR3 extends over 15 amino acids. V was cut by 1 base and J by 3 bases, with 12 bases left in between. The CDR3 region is CASSPRPEDDYGYTF. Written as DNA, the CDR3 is TGTGCCAGCTCACCACGTCCGGAGGATGACTATGGCTACACCTTC.

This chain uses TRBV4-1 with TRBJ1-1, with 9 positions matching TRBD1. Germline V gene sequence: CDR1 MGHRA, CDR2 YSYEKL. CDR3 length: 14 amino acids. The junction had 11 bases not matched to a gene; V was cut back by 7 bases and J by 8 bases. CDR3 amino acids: CASKGLGQGTEAFF. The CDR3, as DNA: TGCGCCAGCAAAGGGTTGGGACAGGGAACCGAAGCTTTCTTT.

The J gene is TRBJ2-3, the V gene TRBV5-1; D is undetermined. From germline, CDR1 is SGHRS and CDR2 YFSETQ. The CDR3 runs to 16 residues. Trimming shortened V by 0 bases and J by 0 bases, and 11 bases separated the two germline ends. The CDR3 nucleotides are TGCGCCAGCAGCTTGGCGAGAACCTATAGCACAGATACGCAGTATTTT. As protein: CASSLARTYSTDTQYF.

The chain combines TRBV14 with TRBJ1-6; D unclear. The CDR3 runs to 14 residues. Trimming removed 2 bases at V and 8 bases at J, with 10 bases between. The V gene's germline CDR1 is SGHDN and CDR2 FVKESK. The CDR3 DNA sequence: TGTGCCAGCAGCCAATATCATCGGGATTCACCCCTCCACTTT. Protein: CASSQYHRDSPLHF.

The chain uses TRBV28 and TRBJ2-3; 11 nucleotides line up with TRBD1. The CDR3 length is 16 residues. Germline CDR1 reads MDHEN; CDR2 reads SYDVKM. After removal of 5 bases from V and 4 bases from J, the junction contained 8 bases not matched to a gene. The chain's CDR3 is CASSRFGTGGPDTQYF. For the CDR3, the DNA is TGTGCCAGCAGTCGTTTTGGGACAGGGGGGCCAGATACGCAGTATTTT. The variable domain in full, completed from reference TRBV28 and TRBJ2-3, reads DVKVTQSSRYLVKRTGEKVFLECVQDMDHENMFWYRQDPGLGLRLIYFSYDVKMKEKGDIPEGYSVSREKKERFSLILESASTNQTSMYLCASSRFGTGGPDTQYFGPGTRLTVL.

In DNA, the CDR3 is TGTGCCAGCAGTTACTCGGCCAGTAACTATGGCTACACCTTC. Protein sequence: CASSYSASNYGYTF. This chain connects TRBV6-5 to TRBJ1-2; D unresolved. Germline V gene data show CDR1 as MNHEY and CDR2 as SVGAGI. This CDR3 is 14 amino acids long. With 0 bases removed from V and 1 base from J, the gap between germline ends came to 6 bases.

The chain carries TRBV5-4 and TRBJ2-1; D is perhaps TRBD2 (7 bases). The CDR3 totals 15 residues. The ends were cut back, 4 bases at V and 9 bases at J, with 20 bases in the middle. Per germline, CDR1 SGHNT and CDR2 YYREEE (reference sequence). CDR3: CASSPNRGAPGEQFF. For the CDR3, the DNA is TGTGCCAGCAGCCCGAACCGGGGGGCCCCAGGTGAGCAGTTCTTC.

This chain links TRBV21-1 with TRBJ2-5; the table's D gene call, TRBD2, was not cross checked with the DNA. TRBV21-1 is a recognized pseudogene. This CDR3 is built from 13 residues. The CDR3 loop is CASSPMRSETQYF. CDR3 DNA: TGTGCCAGCAGCCCTATGAGGTCAGAGACCCAGTACTTC.

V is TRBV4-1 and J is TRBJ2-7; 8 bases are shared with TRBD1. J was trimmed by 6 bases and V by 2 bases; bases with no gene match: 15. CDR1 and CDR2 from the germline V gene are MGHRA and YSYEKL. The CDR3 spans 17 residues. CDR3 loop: CASSQNLLTGGFGEQYF. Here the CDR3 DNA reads TGCGCCAGCAGCCAAAACCTACTAACAGGGGGTTTCGGCGAGCAGTACTTC.

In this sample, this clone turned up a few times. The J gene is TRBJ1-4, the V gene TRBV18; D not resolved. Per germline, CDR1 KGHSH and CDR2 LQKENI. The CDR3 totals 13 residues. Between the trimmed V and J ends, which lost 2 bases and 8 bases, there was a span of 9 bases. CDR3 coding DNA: TGTGCCAGCTCACCAGGTTCTGGCGAAAAACTGTTTTTT. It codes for CASSPGSGEKLFF.

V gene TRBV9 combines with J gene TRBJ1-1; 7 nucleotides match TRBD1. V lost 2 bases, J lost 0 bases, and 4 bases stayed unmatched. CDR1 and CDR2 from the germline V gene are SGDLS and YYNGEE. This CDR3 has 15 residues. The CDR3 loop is CASSVQQGMNTEAFF. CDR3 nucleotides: TGTGCCAGCAGCGTCCAACAGGGGATGAACACTGAAGCTTTCTTT.

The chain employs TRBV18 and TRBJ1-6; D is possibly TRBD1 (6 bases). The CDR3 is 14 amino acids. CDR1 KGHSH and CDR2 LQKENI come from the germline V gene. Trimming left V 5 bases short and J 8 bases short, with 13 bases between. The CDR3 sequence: CASSWGPDDSPLHF. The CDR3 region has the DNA TGTGCCAGCTCATGGGGGCCAGATGATTCACCCCTCCACTTT.

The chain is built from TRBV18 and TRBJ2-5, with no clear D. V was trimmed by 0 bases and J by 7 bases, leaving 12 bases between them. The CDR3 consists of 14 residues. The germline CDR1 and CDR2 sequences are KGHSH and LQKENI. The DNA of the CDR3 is TGTGCCAGCTCACCACCAGCTGGGCCTGGGACCCAGTACTTC. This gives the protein CASSPPAGPGTQYF.

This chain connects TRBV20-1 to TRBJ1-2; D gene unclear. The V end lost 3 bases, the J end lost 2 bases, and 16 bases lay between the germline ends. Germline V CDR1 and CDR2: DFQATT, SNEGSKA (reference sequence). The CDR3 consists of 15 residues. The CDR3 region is CSASGQDLLNYGYTF. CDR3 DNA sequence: TGCAGTGCTAGTGGGCAGGATCTTCTCAACTATGGCTACACCTTC.

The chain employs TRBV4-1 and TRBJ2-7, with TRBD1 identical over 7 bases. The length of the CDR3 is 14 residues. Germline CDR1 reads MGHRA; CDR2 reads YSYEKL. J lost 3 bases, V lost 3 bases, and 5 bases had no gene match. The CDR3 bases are TGCGCCAGCAGCCACCCGGGACAGTACTACGAGCAGTACTTC. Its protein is CASSHPGQYYEQYF.

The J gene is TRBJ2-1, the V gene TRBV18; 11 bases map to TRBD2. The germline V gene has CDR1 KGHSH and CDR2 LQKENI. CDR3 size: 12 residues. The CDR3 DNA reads TGTGCGACTAGCGGGGCATCCAATGAGCAGTTCTTC. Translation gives CATSGASNEQFF.

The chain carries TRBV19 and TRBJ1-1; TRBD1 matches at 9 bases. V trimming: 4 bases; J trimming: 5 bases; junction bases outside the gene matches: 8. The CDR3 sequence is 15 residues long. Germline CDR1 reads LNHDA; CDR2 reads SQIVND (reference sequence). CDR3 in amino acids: CASSTRDRVRTEAFF. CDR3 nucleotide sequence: TGTGCCAGTAGTACACGGGACAGGGTGAGAACTGAAGCTTTCTTT.